Each of the 24 T cell receptor beta chains below was sequenced from the same sample in a study of Ad26.COV2.S vaccination and SARS-CoV-2 variants. Treatment of the sample: some 20 received Ad26.COV2.S at low or high dose, single or two shots; about 5 received placebo; per-sample allocation not given. Day 63 after the first injection of vaccine or placebo was the sampling time. Profiled with immunoSEQ multiplex PCR; TCRdb holds only in-frame clones, not every one. In the table there are around 450,000 clones, around 91% of which are singletons. Sample: peripheral blood, taken in a trial of Ad26.COV2.S vaccine versus placebo. The origin of the receptors is a person between 18 and 60 years old who received the Ad26.COV2.S COVID-19 vaccine or a placebo.

The chain recombines TRBV7-3 with TRBJ2-4, with D hard to call. The CDR3 totals 14 residues. Germline values: CDR1 SGHTA, CDR2 FQGTGA. Trimming cost V 5 bases and J 2 bases, with 10 bases left between them. The CDR3 loop reads CASSRTPTKNIQYF. The CDR3 nucleotides read TGTGCCAGCAGCCGTACACCTACCAAAAACATTCAGTACTTC.

This clone was picked up a small number of times. V and J are TRBV7-2 and TRBJ2-7, with 7 bases aligning to TRBD1. Losses at the gene ends were 5 bases for V and 3 bases for J; bases not matched to a gene: 10. CDR1 and CDR2 from the germline V gene are SGHTA and FQGNSA. CDR3 length: 15 amino acids. The CDR3 loop reads CASSQGTDSRYEQYF. The DNA of the CDR3 is TGTGCCAGCAGCCAAGGGACAGACTCTCGCTACGAGCAGTACTTC.

Comment on this clone: This same CDR3 is encoded by further DNA sequences in the sample. The J gene is TRBJ2-1, the V gene TRBV9; TRBD2 agrees at 8 bases. The CDR3 has 15 residues. From germline, CDR1 is SGDLS and CDR2 YYNGEE. The V segment lost 0 bases and the J segment 4 bases; nucleotides outside the gene matches: 3. The CDR3 region has the DNA TGTGCCAGCAGCGTAGCGGGGACTAGTTACAATGAGCAGTTCTTC. Translating gives CASSVAGTSYNEQFF.

J is TRBJ2-5 and V is TRBV9; 9 nucleotides match TRBD2. The germline V gene has CDR1 SGDLS and CDR2 YYNGEE. The CDR3 covers 15 residues. The ends lost 0 bases at V and 5 bases at J; junction bases unmatched: 5. CDR3 protein: CASSVELSGRETQYF. CDR3 nucleotide sequence: TGTGCCAGCAGCGTAGAACTCAGCGGGAGGGAGACCCAGTACTTC.

This chain links TRBV10-3 with TRBJ2-7; 11 bases agree with TRBD1. Germline V gene lookup returns CDR1 ENHRY and CDR2 SYGVKD. After removal of 6 bases from V and 2 bases from J, the junction contained 3 bases not matched to a gene. This CDR3 is 14 amino acids long. The CDR3 region has the DNA TGTGCCATCAGGGGGACAGGGGGGACCTACGAGCAGTACTTC. Protein sequence: CAIRGTGGTYEQYF.

Concerning this clone itself: Germline and junction disagree at one end, which may indicate a read error. The V and J genes are TRBV4-3 and TRBJ2-7; a possible D gene is TRBD1 (5 bases). The CDR3 sequence is 15 residues long. Germline V gives CDR1 LGHNA, CDR2 YSLEER. The CDR3, as DNA: TGCACCAGCAGCCAAGCTCGCCAGGGCAGGGTCGAGCAGTACTTC. It specifies CTSSQARQGRVEQYF.

This clone appeared once. The rearrangement joins TRBV5-6 to TRBJ2-1; D uncertain. The ends were cut back, 2 bases at V and 6 bases at J, with 9 bases in the middle. From germline, CDR1 is SGHDT and CDR2 YYEEEE. The CDR3 extends over 13 amino acids. CDR3 in amino acids: CASSFGIANEQFF. The CDR3 nucleotides are TGTGCCAGCAGCTTCGGCATTGCCAATGAGCAGTTCTTC.

The chain is built from TRBV7-8 and TRBJ2-7, with D possibly TRBD1 on 6 matching bases. The CDR3 contains 13 residues. Per the germline V gene, CDR1 is SGHVS and CDR2 is FQNEAQ. V dropped 5 bases and J dropped 7 bases, with 15 bases sitting between them. The CDR3, as DNA: TGTGCCAGCAGCCGAAACAGGGTAGGGGAGCAGTACTTC. Translation gives CASSRNRVGEQYF.

This sequence joins TRBV7-2 and TRBJ1-5; D is undetermined. From germline, CDR1 is SGHTA and CDR2 FQGNSA. The CDR3 loop spans 19 amino acids. V lost 2 bases and J 2 bases, leaving 22 bases between the germline ends. This CDR3 reads CASSLKPDPYLRGNQPQHF. The CDR3 coding sequence is TGTGCCAGCAGCTTAAAGCCGGACCCCTACCTACGCGGCAATCAGCCCCAGCATTTT.

This chain joins TRBV2 and TRBJ1-5; TRBD1 matches at 8 bases. Germline V CDR1 and CDR2: SNHLY, FYNNEI. The length of the CDR3 is 15 residues. The J segment lost 1 base and the V segment lost 6 bases, leaving 5 bases of the junction unmatched. The CDR3 DNA is TGTGCCAGCAGGTCGACAGGGGCGAGCAATCAGCCCCAGCATTTT. Translation gives CASRSTGASNQPQHF.

The chain couples TRBV10-3 to TRBJ2-7; 7 bases line up with TRBD1. CDR3 length: 14 amino acids. CDR1 and CDR2 (germline): ENHRY, SYGVKD. Trimming took 6 bases from V and 5 from J; bases not matched to a gene: 10. The CDR3 bases are TGTGCCATCAGCCCGACAGGGAATAAGAACGAGCAGTACTTC. This gives the protein CAISPTGNKNEQYF.

This clone was counted a single time. V usage is TRBV6-2 or TRBV6-3 and J usage is TRBJ2-7, with 8 bases that match TRBD2. Germline lookup yields CDR1 MNHEY and CDR2 SVGEGT. This CDR3 is built from 16 residues. V gave up 0 bases and J gave up 0 bases; unmatched junction bases: 4. The CDR3 coding sequence is TGTGCCAGCAGTTACTCCCCTAGCGGGCCCTCCTACGAGCAGTACTTC. Amino acid sequence: CASSYSPSGPSYEQYF.

The table lists this clone with a few counts. This rearrangement joins TRBV14 to TRBJ1-5, with D hard to call. CDR1 is SGHDN and CDR2 is FVKESK in the germline V gene. CDR3 length: 14 residues. Trimming took 2 bases from V and 5 from J, leaving 10 bases between them. CDR3 nucleotide sequence: TGTGCCAGCAGCCAATCCGGACTCGATCAGCCCCAGCATTTT. Translated, it gives CASSQSGLDQPQHF.

The chain recombines TRBV7-9 with TRBJ2-2, with a weak D call TRBD2 (6 bases). The CDR3 is 13 amino acids. Trimming took 8 bases from V and 4 from J, leaving 11 bases between them. The germline CDR1 and CDR2 sequences are SEHNR and FQNEAQ (reference sequence). The CDR3 DNA sequence: TGTGCCAGCGGGGGGAGTAGCACCGGGGAGCTGTTTTTT. Residues: CASGGSSTGELFF.

This chain links TRBV7-6 with TRBJ2-3, with D hard to call. In germline, CDR1 is SGHVS, CDR2 FNYEAQ. Trimming pared 1 base from V and 0 bases from J, leaving 11 bases between. The CDR3 loop spans 16 amino acids. This chain's CDR3 is CASSLEVVLSTDTQYF. The CDR3 DNA reads TGTGCCAGCAGCTTAGAGGTAGTGCTTAGCACAGATACGCAGTATTTT. Full variable domain (outside the CDR3, taken from reference TRBV7-6 and TRBJ2-3): GAGVSQSPRYKVTKRGQDVALRCDPISGHVSLYWYRQALGQGPEFLTYFNYEAQQDKSGLPNDRFSAERPEGSISTLTIQRTEQRDSAMYRCASSLEVVLSTDTQYFGPGTRLTVL.

This clone was observed a single time. The chain carries TRBV10-3 and TRBJ2-5; D gene uncertain. The CDR3 covers 14 residues. Germline CDR1 reads ENHRY; CDR2 reads SYGVKD. Between the trimmed V and J ends, which lost 4 bases and 1 base, there was a span of 10 bases. The CDR3 sequence is CAISGREAQETQYF. CDR3 nucleotide sequence: TGTGCCATCAGTGGACGCGAAGCCCAAGAGACCCAGTACTTC.

The gene calls are TRBV7-9 and TRBJ2-3; 14 bases are a match to TRBD2. The CDR3 loop spans 17 amino acids. After removal of 5 bases from V and 1 base from J, the junction contained 5 bases not matched to a gene. Germline CDR1 is SEHNR and CDR2 is FQNEAQ (reference sequence). The CDR3 coding sequence is TGTGCCAGCAGCCCGGGACTAGCGGGAGTACGCACAGATACGCAGTATTTT. The encoded protein is CASSPGLAGVRTDTQYF.

The chain uses TRBV4-1 and TRBJ1-2, with D possibly being TRBD1 (6 bases). This CDR3 is 16 amino acids long. V lost 5 bases and J 1 base, leaving 17 bases between the germline ends. Germline V gene data show CDR1 as MGHRA and CDR2 as YSYEKL. CDR3 sequence: CASSALTGTNNYGYTF. CDR3 DNA sequence: TGCGCCAGCAGCGCTCTTACAGGGACGAATAACTATGGCTACACCTTC.

This clone was seen a handful of times. This chain uses TRBV28 with TRBJ1-5; 7 nucleotides align to TRBD1. The V segment lost 8 bases and the J segment 0 bases; nucleotides outside the gene matches: 7. There are 15 residues in the CDR3. The V gene's germline CDR1 is MDHEN and CDR2 SYDVKM. CDR3 DNA sequence: TGTGCCAGCTGGGACAGACGGTTTAGCAATCAGCCCCAGCATTTT. Residues: CASWDRRFSNQPQHF.

The rearrangement links TRBV10-2 to TRBJ2-6; D not certain. The CDR3 consists of 14 residues. Germline V gene data show CDR1 as WSHSY and CDR2 as SAAADI. Trimming shortened V by 8 bases and J by 1 base, and 9 bases separated the two germline ends. CDR3 sequence: CASHFTSGANVLTF. The CDR3 nucleotides read TGCGCCAGCCACTTCACATCTGGGGCCAACGTCCTGACTTTC.

The rearrangement links TRBV7-3 to TRBJ2-3; 9 bases align to TRBD2. Germline trimming cut 5 bases from V and 4 bases from J; bases unmatched to any gene: 10. The CDR3 sequence is 16 residues long. Germline values: CDR1 SGHTA, CDR2 FQGTGA. This CDR3 is CASSRVGAGGPDTQYF. For the CDR3, the DNA is TGTGCCAGCAGCCGAGTAGGGGCGGGAGGGCCAGATACGCAGTATTTT.

This clone was observed once. The chain joins TRBV7-2 to TRBJ2-1; 9 positions agree with TRBD2. The CDR3 is 16 residues long. V was pared by 1 base and J by 9 bases, with 10 bases of the junction left unmatched. Germline V gene data show CDR1 as SGHTA and CDR2 as FQGNSA. The CDR3 sequence: CASSLEGGRGFGEQFF. In DNA, the CDR3 is TGTGCCAGCAGCTTAGAGGGCGGGAGGGGTTTCGGTGAGCAGTTCTTC.

The rearrangement links TRBV27 to TRBJ1-1; 12 bases match TRBD1. Trimming cost V 4 bases and J 1 base; bases outside gene matches: 10. This CDR3 is 18 amino acids long. Germline V gene sequence: CDR1 MNHEY, CDR2 SMNVEV (reference sequence). CDR3 DNA: TGTGCCAGCAGTTCGAGAGTAGGGACAGGGGGCGCGAACACTGAAGCTTTCTTT. It encodes CASSSRVGTGGANTEAFF.

The chain uses TRBV30 and TRBJ2-5, with 9 bases aligning to TRBD2. CDR1 GTSNPN and CDR2 SVGIG come from the germline V gene (reference sequence). The ends lost 0 bases at V and 4 bases at J; junction bases unmatched: 6. This CDR3 is 15 amino acids long. The CDR3 spells CAWSVHAGGPETQYF. Written as DNA, the CDR3 is TGTGCCTGGAGTGTACATGCGGGAGGGCCAGAGACCCAGTACTTC. Drawing the rest from reference TRBV30 and TRBJ2-5, the complete variable domain is SQTIHQWPATLVQPVGSPLSLECTVEGTSNPNLYWYRQAAGRGLQLLFYSVGIGQISSEVPQNLSASRPQDRQFILSSKKLLLSDSGFYLCAWSVHAGGPETQYFGPGTRLLVL.